The 18 T cell receptor beta chains given below trace back to one sample, sequenced in a study of T cell responses to AZD1222 COVID-19 vaccine. Method: immunoSEQ multiplex PCR; TCRdb's copy keeps in-frame clones and lacks some. The sample shows over 150,000 clones, less than 95% of them seen only once. This sample comprised peripheral blood, obtained on day 0 of AZD1222 vaccination. The receptors originated from an adult in good health.

The CDR3 here is CASSYLGTNTGELFF. CDR3 nucleotide sequence: TGTGCCAGCAGTTACTTGGGCACTAACACCGGGGAGCTGTTTTTT. The chain combines TRBV6-5 with TRBJ2-2, with no clear D. This CDR3 spans 15 amino acids. Germline V gene data show CDR1 as MNHEY and CDR2 as SVGAGI. Deletions cut 1 base from V and 2 bases from J, with 8 bases between.

The genes are TRBV7-9 and TRBJ1-3, with D possibly TRBD1 on 5 matching bases. CDR1 and CDR2 (germline): SEHNR, FQNEAQ (reference sequence). Trimming cost V 3 bases and J 6 bases, with 9 bases left between them. CDR3 length: 13 residues. In DNA, the CDR3 is TGTGCCAGCAGCTTGGGCAGGGAAAACACCATATATTTT. This encodes CASSLGRENTIYF.

The chain is built from TRBV27 and TRBJ1-1, with D maybe TRBD1 (6 bases). The CDR3 runs 14 residues. Looked up from germline, CDR1 is MNHEY and CDR2 is SMNVEV (reference sequence). Trimming pared 2 bases from V and 8 bases from J, leaving 15 bases between. The CDR3 coding sequence is TGTGCCAGCAGTTTAGGGGGCTCCGTAACCGAAGCTTTCTTT. Amino acid sequence: CASSLGGSVTEAFF.

The gene calls are TRBV19 and TRBJ1-1, with 8 bases fitting TRBD1. Trimming removed 10 bases from V and 4 bases from J; junction bases left unmatched: 11. CDR1 LNHDA and CDR2 SQIVND come from the germline V gene (reference sequence). This CDR3 spans 14 amino acids. The CDR3 sequence: CATTTGQGVTEAFF. The CDR3, as DNA: TGTGCCACCACAACCGGACAGGGAGTCACTGAAGCTTTCTTT.

As to this clone: At one end the junction does not follow the germline gene, possibly because of a read error. The chain links TRBV11-2 to TRBJ1-3; 7 nucleotides line up with TRBD1. This CDR3 has 13 residues. Germline CDR1 and CDR2: SGHAT and FQNNGV. CDR3 in amino acids: CASSLDARQGGNF. The CDR3 nucleotides are TGTGCCAGCAGCTTAGATGCCCGACAGGGTGGAAATTTT. Full variable domain (missing parts from reference TRBV11-2 and TRBJ1-3): EAGVAQSPRYKIIEKRQSVAFWCNPISGHATLYWYQQILGQGPKLLIQFQNNGVVDDSQLPKDRFSAERLKGVDSTLKIQPAKLEDSAVYLCASSLDARQGGNFGEGSWLTVV.

A single count supports this clone. This chain uses TRBV3-1 (or the pseudogene TRBV3-2) with TRBJ1-3; no definite D call. This CDR3 comprises 11 residues. Trimming shortened V by 0 bases and J by 14 bases, and 8 bases separated the two germline ends. The V gene's germline CDR1 is LGHDT and CDR2 YNNKEL (reference sequence). The CDR3 bases are TGTGCCAGCAGCCAAGATTACTCGCTATATTTT. Amino acids: CASSQDYSLYF.

The sample holds a few counts of this clone. The rearrangement uses TRBV6-6 and TRBJ2-2; D uncertain. The CDR3 has 15 residues. Germline V gene lookup returns CDR1 MNHNY and CDR2 SVGAGI (reference sequence). Trimming took off 2 bases at V and 1 base at J, with 8 bases between the two ends. CDR3: CASSYLRMNTGELFF. The CDR3, as DNA: TGTGCCAGCAGTTACCTCAGGATGAACACCGGGGAGCTGTTTTTT.

The V call is TRBV23-1, the J call TRBJ2-7; weak D call: TRBD1 (7 bases). TRBV23-1 is an ORF for which the function is uncertain. The CDR3 sequence is 16 residues long. V lost 7 bases to trimming and J lost 9 bases, with 28 bases between them. Here the CDR3 DNA reads TGCGCCAGCACCCGCTCCGGGACAGCGGGCCTGGAGGGGCAGTACTTC. Protein sequence: CASTRSGTAGLEGQYF.

The chain joins TRBV5-5 to TRBJ1-4; 7 bases are shared with TRBD1. Looked up from germline, CDR1 is SGHKS and CDR2 is YYEKEE (reference sequence). The CDR3 covers 16 residues. J gave up 5 bases and V 4 bases, and 11 bases lay outside the gene matches. The CDR3 DNA is TGTGCCAGCAGCGCCTATCGGACAGGAATAAATGAAAAACTGTTTTTT. Protein product: CASSAYRTGINEKLFF. Looking up the rest from reference TRBV5-5 and TRBJ1-4 gives the full variable domain: DAGVTQSPTHLIKTRGQQVTLRCSPISGHKSVSWYQQVLGQGPQFIFQYYEKEERGRGNFPDRFSARQFPNYSSELNVNALLLGDSALYLCASSAYRTGINEKLFFGSGTQLSVL.

The chain couples TRBV4-2 to TRBJ2-5, with 12 bases matching TRBD2. V was clipped by 3 bases and J by 2 bases; unmatched bases: 10. This CDR3 is 18 amino acids long. CDR1 and CDR2 from the germline V gene are LGHNA and YNFKEQ. CDR3 in amino acids: CASSHATSGGTGQETQYF. The DNA for the CDR3 is TGTGCCAGCAGCCACGCTACTAGCGGGGGGACGGGGCAAGAGACCCAGTACTTC.

The V and J genes are TRBV6-5 and TRBJ1-1; TRBD1 is a possible D gene (6 bases). From germline, CDR1 is MNHEY and CDR2 SVGAGI. With 4 bases removed from V and 3 bases from J, the gap between germline ends came to 18 bases. There are 16 residues in the CDR3. The CDR3 DNA follows: TGTGCCAGCAGTTTTGAGGGGGGCAGATTATACACTGAAGCTTTCTTT. This gives the protein CASSFEGGRLYTEAFF.

The genes are TRBV11-1 and TRBJ2-7; 15 bases fit TRBD2. The CDR3 is 15 amino acids. Losses at the gene ends were 4 bases for V and 5 bases for J; bases not matched to a gene: 3. Germline CDR1 is SGHAT and CDR2 is FQDESV (reference sequence). This CDR3 reads CASSSGLAGGDEQYF. The CDR3 DNA follows: TGTGCCAGCAGCTCGGGACTAGCGGGGGGAGACGAGCAGTACTTC.

V usage is TRBV14 and J usage is TRBJ1-3; D is undetermined. V lost 4 bases and J 2 bases, leaving 6 bases between the germline ends. Looked up from germline, CDR1 is SGHDN and CDR2 is FVKESK. CDR3 length equals 13 residues. The CDR3 sequence: CASSRFTGNTIYF. The DNA of the CDR3 is TGTGCCAGCAGCCGCTTTACTGGAAACACCATATATTTT.

J is TRBJ1-1 and V is TRBV19; 8 bases fit TRBD1. The CDR3 is 13 amino acids. Trimming removed 5 bases from V and 11 bases from J; junction bases left unmatched: 10. CDR1 LNHDA and CDR2 SQIVND come from the germline V gene (reference sequence). The CDR3 nucleotides read TGTGCCAGTAGTGGAACCGGACAGGGAGGCGCTTTCTTT. Amino acids: CASSGTGQGGAFF.

CDR3 DNA sequence: TGTGCCAGCTCACCAAAAGTCGGGACTAGCACAGATACGCAGTATTTT. This gives the protein CASSPKVGTSTDTQYF. This rearrangement joins TRBV18 to TRBJ2-3, with D possibly being TRBD2 (6 bases). The V gene lost 2 bases and the J gene lost 0 bases, with 12 bases spanning the gap. The CDR3 consists of 16 residues. Germline CDR1 is KGHSH and CDR2 is LQKENI.

As DNA, the CDR3 is TGTGCCAGTAGTTTCCGGACAGGGTCAGGCACTGAAGCTTTCTTT. It translates to CASSFRTGSGTEAFF. The genes are TRBV19 and TRBJ1-1; 8 bases map to TRBD1. Germline lookup yields CDR1 LNHDA and CDR2 SQIVND (reference sequence). The CDR3 length is 15 residues. Trimming cost V 5 bases and J 4 bases; bases outside gene matches: 9.

This chain joins TRBV5-1 and TRBJ2-1, with D hard to call. The CDR3 length is 11 residues. Germline values: CDR1 SGHRS, CDR2 YFSETQ. Trimming pared 0 bases from V and 9 bases from J, leaving 4 bases between. The CDR3 DNA sequence: TGCGCCAGCAGCTTGGAGGGTGAGCAGTTCTTC. Translation gives CASSLEGEQFF.

This clone has only a few counts. The chain uses TRBV2 and TRBJ2-1, with 8 positions matching TRBD1. CDR3 length: 13 residues. Germline V gene sequence: CDR1 SNHLY, CDR2 FYNNEI. V gave up 4 bases and J gave up 6 bases; unmatched junction bases: 2. The CDR3 spells CASSGDRTNEQFF. CDR3 in DNA: TGTGCCAGCAGTGGGGACAGGACCAATGAGCAGTTCTTC.